One and the same sample provided the 8 T cell receptor beta chains below, sequenced in a study of T cell responses to AZD1222 COVID-19 vaccine. Sequencing used immunoSEQ multiplex PCR; TCRdb keeps in-frame clones, though not all of them. The data contain 120,000 to 150,000 clones, approximately 88% of them singletons. The specimen was peripheral blood, collected on day 0 of AZD1222 vaccination. The origin of the receptors is an adult in good health.

A single count supports this clone. The chain is built from TRBV2 and TRBJ1-1, with a possible D match to TRBD1 (6 bases). Germline loops: CDR1 SNHLY, CDR2 FYNNEI. Trimming cost V 2 bases and J 0 bases, with 10 bases left between them. This CDR3 has 15 amino acids. CDR3 nucleotides: TGTGCCAGCAGTGAACTAGGGGACATGAACACTGAAGCTTTCTTT. It encodes CASSELGDMNTEAFF.

The V and J genes are TRBV6-2 or TRBV6-3 and TRBJ2-7; tentative D call: TRBD2 (5 bases). Germline values: CDR1 MNHEY, CDR2 SVGEGT. The length of the CDR3 is 14 residues. V lost 3 bases and J 2 bases, leaving 11 bases between the germline ends. The CDR3 bases are TGTGCCAGCAGTTATGTGGAGGCTGCCTACGAGCAGTACTTC. Translating it yields CASSYVEAAYEQYF.

V is TRBV28 and J is TRBJ2-6; the D gene is possibly TRBD1 (6 bases). The CDR3 has 19 residues. Germline V gives CDR1 MDHEN, CDR2 SYDVKM. The V end was cut by 1 base, the J end by 0 bases, with 16 bases between. The CDR3 reads CASSLFFIRGTSGANVLTF. CDR3 DNA sequence: TGTGCCAGCAGTTTATTTTTCATTAGGGGGACCTCTGGGGCCAACGTCCTGACTTTC.

The CDR3 reads CASSKPGLADPGDTQYF. CDR3 nucleotide sequence: TGTGCCAGCAGCAAACCGGGACTAGCGGACCCTGGGGATACGCAGTATTTT. V and J are TRBV5-4 and TRBJ2-3; TRBD2 aligns across 11 bases. Germline loops: CDR1 SGHNT, CDR2 YYREEE (reference sequence). Germline trimming cut 4 bases from V and 6 bases from J; bases unmatched to any gene: 13. This CDR3 is 17 amino acids long.

The chain joins TRBV28 to TRBJ2-3, with no clear D. The CDR3 consists of 16 residues. Germline CDR1 reads MDHEN; CDR2 reads SYDVKM. V was pared by 3 bases and J by 0 bases, with 13 bases between. This CDR3 reads CASSFRTPASTDTQYF. The DNA for the CDR3 is TGTGCCAGCAGTTTTCGGACGCCGGCTAGCACAGATACGCAGTATTTT. Filled out from reference TRBV28 and TRBJ2-3, the complete variable domain reads DVKVTQSSRYLVKRTGEKVFLECVQDMDHENMFWYRQDPGLGLRLIYFSYDVKMKEKGDIPEGYSVSREKKERFSLILESASTNQTSMYLCASSFRTPASTDTQYFGPGTRLTVL.

The chain couples TRBV5-1 to TRBJ1-5, with 9 bases that match TRBD1. Germline assignment: CDR1 SGHRS and CDR2 YFSETQ. V gave up 5 bases and J gave up 4 bases; unmatched junction bases: 4. The CDR3 is 14 residues long. CDR3 in DNA: TGCGCCAGCAGGGGCGGACAGGGGAATCAGCCCCAGCATTTT. Encoded protein: CASRGGQGNQPQHF.

This chain connects TRBV9 to TRBJ2-1; the D gene could be TRBD1 or TRBD2 (6 bases each). V lost 5 bases, J lost 12 bases, and 15 bases lay in between. The CDR3 sequence is 12 residues long. The germline V gene encodes CDR1 SGDLS and CDR2 YYNGEE. CDR3 in amino acids: CASSPTRGGQFF. The DNA of the CDR3 is TGTGCCAGCAGTCCCACCAGGGGAGGGCAGTTCTTC.

The genes are TRBV20-1 and TRBJ2-3; tentatively, D is TRBD1 (6 bases). The V gene lost 6 bases and the J gene lost 2 bases, with 18 bases spanning the gap. The CDR3 consists of 15 residues. Looked up from germline, CDR1 is DFQATT and CDR2 is SNEGSKA (reference sequence). CDR3 DNA: TGCAGTGCAAGTACAGGGATGGCCAACACAGATACGCAGTATTTT. Translation gives CSASTGMANTDTQYF.